The clone carrying this TCR beta chain was seen repeatedly, ten times or more. Researchers prepared the TCRbeta library using unique molecular identifiers, the study reports. TCRdb called the PCR reads again in MiXCR, with one record for every CDR3 protein. The data hold a few hundred thousand distinct CDR3 sequences, with around 9.6% observed a single time. The data stem from a study of T-cell reconstitution after alpha-beta-depleted transplantation in children. V gave up 5 bases and J gave up 6 bases; unmatched junction bases: 6. The CDR3 length is 14 residues. This chain links TRBV12-3 or TRBV12-4 with TRBJ2-7, with 11 bases lining up with TRBD1. This sample comprised PBMCs from the stem cell graft donor, obtained from the stem cell graft. This TCR came from a human donor who donated a stem cell graft to a child with acute lymphoblastic leukemia. The CDR3 here is CASSPVGQGVEQYF. In nucleotides, the CDR3 is TGTGCCAGCAGTCCTGTGGGACAGGGGGTCGAGCAGTACTTC.